This T cell receptor (beta chain) was identified during a study of blood T cell repertoires in COVID-19. For the study at large: COVID-19 samples collected from the United States, Italy and Spain covered acute and convalescent phases.

The authors' processing: Cell counts per sample came from amplifying reference gene primers. Data came from immunoSEQ multiplex PCR; TCRdb stores just in-frame clones and leaves some out. The V and J calls and clone size were taken over from that table, and D and trimming were inferred from the DNA. The data hold under 300,000 clones, with 86% observed a single time. This clone was recorded a few times. V gave up 5 bases and J gave up 7 bases, with 17 bases separating them. Per the germline V gene, CDR1 is LNHDA and CDR2 is SQIVND (reference sequence). The CDR3 has 14 residues. The sequence was collected from a woman aged 25 to 45 with COVID-19, enrolled during active disease. Material: peripheral blood. The V and J genes are TRBV19 and TRBJ1-1; D gene unclear. Here the CDR3 DNA reads TGTGCCAGTAGTGTAAACAGAGCAGCCGGTGAAGCTTTCTTT. It is translated as CASSVNRAAGEAFF. The full variable domain, its missing parts supplied by reference TRBV19 and TRBJ1-1, is DGGITQSPKYLFRKEGQNVTLSCEQNLNHDAMYWYRQDPGQGLRLIYYSQIVNDFQKGDIAEGYSVSREKKESFPLTVTSAQKNPTAFYLCASSVNRAAGEAFFGQGTRLTVV.